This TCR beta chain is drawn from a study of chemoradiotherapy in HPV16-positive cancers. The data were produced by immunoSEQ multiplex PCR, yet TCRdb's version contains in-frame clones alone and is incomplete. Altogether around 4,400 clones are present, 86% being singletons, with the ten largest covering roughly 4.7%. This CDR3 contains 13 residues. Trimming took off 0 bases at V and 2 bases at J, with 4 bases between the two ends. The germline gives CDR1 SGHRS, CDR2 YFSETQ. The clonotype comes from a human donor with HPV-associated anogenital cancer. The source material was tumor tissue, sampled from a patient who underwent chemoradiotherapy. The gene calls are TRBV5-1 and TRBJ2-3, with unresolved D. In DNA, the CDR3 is TGCGCCAGCAGCTTGGGGGCCACAGATACGCAGTATTTT. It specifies CASSLGATDTQYF.